This TCR beta chain stems from a study of T cell repertoires in cytomegalovirus infection. The germline V and J ends were trimmed by 10 bases and 0 bases, with 15 bases remaining between them. CDR3 length: 14 amino acids. TCRdb independently ran MiXCR on the reads; one entry per CDR3 protein. The table includes hundreds of thousands of distinct CDR3 sequences, 35% to 40% detected once. Sequences were obtained from PBMCs. The receptor comes from a human donor in good health (CMV status not recorded). Some clones in this sample may be carry-over from other donors' samples. The chain is built from TRBV12-3 or TRBV12-4 and TRBJ1-1; possibly TRBD1 for D (6 bases). CDR3 amino acids: CATSFRGMNTEAFF. The CDR3 nucleotides read TGTGCCACGTCCTTTAGGGGGATGAACACTGAAGCTTTCTTT.